This TCR beta chain derives from a study of blood T cell repertoires in COVID-19. The germline V gene encodes CDR1 SGHRS and CDR2 YFSETQ. Unmatched junction bases numbered 7, after V lost 4 bases and J lost 11 bases. The CDR3 covers 14 residues. Only in-frame clones appear in the TCRdb table, and some are missing; sequencing was by immunoSEQ multiplex PCR. The sample lists about 160,000 clones; roughly 80% were seen once. This TCR derives from a woman aged 60-75 years who had recovered from COVID-19. J is TRBJ1-6 and V is TRBV5-1, with TRBD1 matching over 9 bases. The sequenced sample consisted of PBMCs or T cells enriched from blood (not recorded which). CDR3 region: CASSLGTGLTPLHF. The CDR3, as DNA: TGCGCCAGCAGCCTGGGGACAGGGTTAACACCCCTCCACTTT.